The next 24 T cell receptor beta chains were all read from a single sample in a study of early T cells in non-severe SARS-CoV-2 infection. In TCRdb, the 5' RACE reads were re-called with MiXCR into one record per CDR3 protein. The sample has about 36,000 distinct CDR3 sequences, roughly 5.3% seen once. Material: whole blood. The receptor source for this set is an adult who was a healthcare worker with PCR-confirmed SARS-CoV-2 infection or an uninfected control (not recorded which).

This clonotype showed up many times. The rearrangement links TRBV15 to TRBJ2-5; D remains ambiguous. The germline gives CDR1 LNHNV, CDR2 YYDKDF (reference sequence). V was shortened by 3 bases and J by 4 bases, with 18 bases between the two germline ends. This CDR3 is 16 amino acids long. This CDR3 is CATSRAIARAGETQYF. The CDR3 nucleotides read TGTGCCACCAGCAGGGCAATAGCTAGGGCAGGAGAGACCCAGTACTTC.

The chain uses TRBV5-1 and TRBJ2-5; perhaps D is TRBD1 or TRBD2 (5 bases each). Germline V gives CDR1 SGHRS, CDR2 YFSETQ. The CDR3 sequence is 15 residues long. Trimming shortened V by 4 bases and J by 4 bases, and 17 bases separated the two germline ends. Here the CDR3 DNA reads TGCGCCAGCAGCCCCGGGGCCCTTCAAACAGAGACCCAGTACTTC. Translation: CASSPGALQTETQYF. The full variable domain, rest sourced from reference TRBV5-1 and TRBJ2-5, is KAGVTQTPRYLIKTRGQQVTLSCSPISGHRSVSWYQQTPGQGLQFLFEYFSETQRNKGNFPGRFSGRQFSNSRSEMNVSTLELGDSALYLCASSPGALQTETQYFGPGTRLLVL.

This clonotype showed up many times. The gene calls are TRBV6-1 and TRBJ1-3; D is unresolved. Looked up from germline, CDR1 is MNHNS and CDR2 is SASEGT. The V end was cut by 5 bases, the J end by 0 bases, with 11 bases between. CDR3 length: 15 residues. CDR3: CASSLTVVSGNTIYF. The CDR3 DNA reads TGTGCCAGCAGTTTGACCGTGGTCTCTGGAAACACCATATATTTT.

J is TRBJ1-1 and V is TRBV7-9; D is unresolved. Deletions cut 4 bases from V and 4 bases from J, with 10 bases between. The CDR3 runs to 13 residues. Germline CDR1 is SEHNR and CDR2 is FQNEAQ (reference sequence). This chain's CDR3 is CASSSTPGTEAFF. The CDR3 region has the DNA TGTGCCAGCAGCTCAACGCCTGGCACTGAAGCTTTCTTT.

This clonotype was seen a few times. This chain joins TRBV12-5 and TRBJ1-2; 10 nucleotides agree with TRBD1. CDR1 and CDR2 from the germline V gene are LGHNT and FRNRAP. The CDR3 extends over 16 amino acids. V lost 7 bases and J lost 1; bases outside the gene matches: 9. CDR3 DNA sequence: TGTGCTAGTGTTCCGGACAGGGGGAGACGTAACTATGGCTACACCTTC. The encoded protein is CASVPDRGRRNYGYTF.

This clonotype has a count of ten or more. This chain uses TRBV7-2 with TRBJ2-7; D remains ambiguous. V was cut by 4 bases and J by 4 bases, with 8 bases left in between. CDR1 is SGHTA, CDR2 FQGNSA, per germline. This CDR3 has 12 residues. The CDR3 DNA reads TGTGCCAGCAGCTACGACATTTACGAGCAGTACTTC. As protein: CASSYDIYEQYF.

This clonotype showed up many times. The gene calls are TRBV5-1 and TRBJ2-3; no clear D gene. With 0 bases removed from V and 5 bases from J, the gap between germline ends came to 16 bases. The CDR3 length is 16 residues. Germline-derived CDR1 and CDR2 are SGHRS and YFSETQ. The CDR3 is CASSLASGRVGDTQYF. The CDR3 nucleotides are TGCGCCAGCAGCTTGGCCTCGGGTCGCGTGGGAGATACGCAGTATTTT.

At least ten counts were recorded for this clonotype. The chain uses TRBV20-1 and TRBJ1-4; 7 bases are a match to TRBD1. CDR3 length: 13 amino acids. Per germline, CDR1 DFQATT and CDR2 SNEGSKA (reference sequence). The V and J ends lost 6 bases and 5 bases, in that order; junction bases with no gene match: 6. CDR3 sequence reads: CSARDSLNEKLFF. The CDR3 region has the DNA TGCAGTGCAAGGGACAGCTTAAATGAAAAACTGTTTTTT.

This clonotype was observed many times. The genes are TRBV20-1 and TRBJ1-3, with D unresolved. V was trimmed by 4 bases and J by 3 bases, leaving 10 bases between them. The CDR3 covers 13 residues. Germline CDR1 and CDR2: DFQATT and SNEGSKA (reference sequence). The CDR3: CSAKTPVGNTIYF. DNA of the CDR3: TGCAGTGCTAAGACTCCAGTTGGAAACACCATATATTTT.

This clonotype has at least ten counts. The genes are TRBV2 and TRBJ2-5, with TRBD1 as a possible D gene (5 bases). CDR1 and CDR2 (germline): SNHLY, FYNNEI. Trimming stripped 7 bases from V and 5 bases from J, with 11 bases between. The CDR3 loop spans 12 amino acids. This CDR3 reads CASMLRQETQYF. In nucleotides, the CDR3 is TGTGCCAGCATGTTACGACAGGAGACCCAGTACTTC.

This clonotype was seen a few times. The V and J genes are TRBV29-1 and TRBJ2-1; no clear D gene. The germline V gene encodes CDR1 SQVTM and CDR2 ANQGSEA. The CDR3 covers 9 residues. CDR3 loop: CNPLQEQFF. CDR3 DNA sequence: TGCAACCCCTTGCAGGAGCAGTTCTTC.

J is TRBJ2-1 and V is TRBV2; a possible D gene is TRBD1 (5 bases). V dropped 6 bases and J dropped 0 bases, with 15 bases sitting between them. CDR1 and CDR2 (germline): SNHLY, FYNNEI. The CDR3 is 16 amino acids. CDR3 DNA sequence: TGTGCCAGCAGCCAAGGGGCGCTTAGCTCCTACAATGAGCAGTTCTTC. Its translation: CASSQGALSSYNEQFF.

In this sample, this clonotype turned up many times. The chain recombines TRBV18 with TRBJ2-1, with a weak D call TRBD1 (5 bases). This CDR3 has 13 residues. CDR1 KGHSH and CDR2 LQKENI come from the germline V gene. The germline V and J ends were trimmed by 5 bases and 5 bases, with 10 bases remaining between them. The CDR3 bases are TGTGCCAGCTCAGGGGCCAGGGACAATGAGCAGTTCTTC. This codes for CASSGARDNEQFF.

In this sample, this clonotype turned up many times. The V and J genes are TRBV6-1 and TRBJ1-5; D uncertain. Germline V gives CDR1 MNHNS, CDR2 SASEGT. Trimming pared 2 bases from V and 5 bases from J, leaving 19 bases between. The CDR3 is 17 amino acids. The DNA of the CDR3 is TGTGCCAGCAGTGAATTTGGGGTTGGCCCCGTGTATCAGCCCCAGCATTTT. Translation: CASSEFGVGPVYQPQHF.

This clonotype was counted many times. The chain is built from TRBV13 and TRBJ2-4; a weak D match, TRBD1 (6 bases). The CDR3 sequence is 18 residues long. Trimming shortened V by 6 bases and J by 4 bases, and 25 bases separated the two germline ends. In germline, CDR1 is PRHDT, CDR2 FYEKMQ (reference sequence). CDR3 sequence (DNA): TGTGCCAGCAGGGCTCTTTACCGGGACCCCCAGGGGAAAAACATTCAGTACTTC. This encodes CASRALYRDPQGKNIQYF.

The rearrangement uses TRBV28 and TRBJ2-3; weak D call: TRBD2 (7 bases). Germline V gene lookup returns CDR1 MDHEN and CDR2 SYDVKM. Trimming left V 6 bases short and J 0 bases short, with 13 bases between. The CDR3 spans 15 residues. The CDR3 sequence: CASRVGGASTDTQYF. CDR3 DNA: TGTGCCAGCAGAGTAGGGGGGGCGAGCACAGATACGCAGTATTTT.

This clonotype has a count of ten or more. The chain couples TRBV19 to TRBJ2-7; no definite D call. Trimming left V 4 bases short and J 3 bases short, with 10 bases between. Germline assignment: CDR1 LNHDA and CDR2 SQIVND (reference sequence). The CDR3 extends over 13 amino acids. The DNA for the CDR3 is TGTGCCAGTAGTACTGGTCAGTTCTACGAGCAGTACTTC. The encoded protein is CASSTGQFYEQYF.

This clonotype was recorded at least ten times. This chain links TRBV19 with TRBJ1-4; TRBD1 matches at 8 bases. V was pared by 5 bases and J by 2 bases, with 4 bases of the junction left unmatched. Germline V CDR1 and CDR2: LNHDA, SQIVND (reference sequence). The CDR3 has 15 residues. CDR3 sequence: CASSLPGGTNEKLFF. CDR3 DNA: TGTGCCAGTAGTCTCCCAGGGGGCACTAATGAAAAACTGTTTTTT.

In its sample, this clonotype was seen a few times. This chain links TRBV7-8 with TRBJ2-5; 13 nucleotides match TRBD2. The CDR3 has 15 amino acids. V shed 4 bases, J shed 4 bases, and the junction held 3 bases outside the gene matches. From germline, CDR1 is SGHVS and CDR2 FQNEAQ. The DNA of the CDR3 is TGTGCCAGCAGCTCGGGACTAGCGGGGATAGAGACCCAGTACTTC. Translation: CASSSGLAGIETQYF. Looking up the rest from reference TRBV7-8 and TRBJ2-5 gives the full variable domain: GAGVSQSPRYKVAKRGQDVALRCDPISGHVSLFWYQQALGQGPEFLTYFQNEAQLDKSGLPSDRFFAERPEGSVSTLKIQRTQQEDSAVYLCASSSGLAGIETQYFGPGTRLLVL.

This clonotype was counted only a few times. The rearrangement joins TRBV4-3 to TRBJ2-1; D might be TRBD2 (7 bases). CDR3 length: 15 amino acids. Germline V gene lookup returns CDR1 LGHNA and CDR2 YSLEER. V lost 0 bases to trimming and J lost 9 bases, with 15 bases between them. The CDR3 loop reads CASSQEEGGQREQFF. DNA of the CDR3: TGCGCCAGCAGCCAAGAAGAGGGGGGGCAACGTGAGCAGTTCTTC.

This clonotype was observed a handful of times. This chain uses TRBV9 with TRBJ2-1; D may be TRBD2 (5 bases). In germline, CDR1 is SGDLS, CDR2 YYNGEE. CDR3 length equals 16 residues. The V end lost 5 bases, the J end lost 2 bases, and 17 bases lay between the germline ends. The CDR3 nucleotides are TGTGCCAGCAGTCCATATCAGAGCGGAGCCTACAATGAGCAGTTCTTC. The encoded protein is CASSPYQSGAYNEQFF.

The rearrangement links TRBV3-1 to TRBJ1-1, with D possibly being TRBD1 (5 bases). The V gene lost 3 bases and the J gene lost 5 bases, with 16 bases spanning the gap. There are 15 residues in the CDR3. The V gene's germline CDR1 is LGHDT and CDR2 YNNKEL (reference sequence). The CDR3 here is CASSHGTDRKTEAFF. In DNA, the CDR3 is TGTGCCAGCAGCCACGGGACGGATAGAAAGACTGAAGCTTTCTTT.

This clonotype showed up many times. The J gene is TRBJ1-5, the V gene TRBV7-9; D unclear. Germline CDR1 and CDR2: SEHNR and FQNEAQ (reference sequence). The CDR3 contains 13 residues. V was pared by 3 bases and J by 7 bases, with 10 bases between. The CDR3 here is CASSLDAVQPQHF. CDR3 DNA sequence: TGTGCCAGCAGCTTGGACGCAGTGCAGCCCCAGCATTTT.

CDR3 region: CASSLGPGNVGYGYTF. CDR3 bases: TGTGCCAGCAGCTTGGGTCCAGGGAATGTAGGCTATGGCTACACCTTC. V and J are TRBV5-6 and TRBJ1-2, with D perhaps matching TRBD1 (5 bases). Germline CDR1 and CDR2: SGHDT and YYEEEE. The CDR3 totals 16 residues. The V end was cut by 0 bases, the J end by 4 bases, with 16 bases between.